This entry is about one T cell receptor beta chain. Antigen unknown. The CDR3 consists of 15 residues. V lost 4 bases, J lost 4 bases, and 18 bases lay in between. Germline V gene data show CDR1 as SGDLS and CDR2 as YYNGEE. The source of the sample is a study of T cell repertoires in urothelial bladder cancer. Sequencing was performed with immunoSEQ multiplex PCR; in TCRdb, only in-frame clones are kept and a portion is missing. The sample carries 8,500 to 13,000 clones, about two thirds recorded once. Study results and limitations: In carcinoma specimens, a single clone made up to roughly 15% of infiltrating lymphocytes.

The chain has TRBV9 and TRBJ2-7, with D possibly being TRBD1 or TRBD2 (6 bases each). Material: tumor-infiltrating cells from bladder cancer. This receptor was obtained from a human donor with a benign inflammatory bladder lesion. In nucleotides, the CDR3 is TGTGCCAGCAGCTTGGGGGGCAGAGCAGATTACGAGCAGTACTTC. The encoded protein is CASSLGGRADYEQYF.